These T cell receptor beta chains were read from a single sample in a study of control samples from healthy donors and cancer patients. Assay used: immunoSEQ multiplex PCR; TCRdb lists only in-frame clones, some missing. The sample includes some 71,000 clones, around nine tenths of them seen just once. The sequenced sample was PBMCs. The receptors derive from a woman in her forties or fifties with colorectal cancer. The CDR3 runs from the conserved cysteine through the conserved F or W. A D gene is named only where the DNA matches it firmly. Clone size is not always given. Where it is, it says once, few, many or a class for expanded clones.

D gene	clone size	V gene	J gene	CDR3 DNA	CDR3 protein
.	.	TRBV19	TRBJ2-5	TGTGCCAGTAGTATAAACGAGATCCAAGAGACCCAGTACTTC	CASSINEIQETQYF
.	.	TRBV19	TRBJ1-1	TGTGCCAGTATCAGCGGAGGGGCCAACACTGAAGCTTTCTTT	CASISGGANTEAFF
TRBD1	few	TRBV9	TRBJ1-1	TGTGCCAGCAGCGCCGGACAGGGGCATAATATTGCGAACACTGAAGCTTTCTTT	CASSAGQGHNIANTEAFF
.	.	TRBV18	TRBJ2-3	TGTGCCAGCTCACCTAATCTAGACCCCGGCACAGATACGCAGTATTTT	CASSPNLDPGTDTQYF
.	.	TRBV11-2	TRBJ1-5	TGTGCCAGCAGCTTAGATGGCAGAGGCAATCAGCCCCAGCATTTT	CASSLDGRGNQPQHF
.	.	TRBV11-2	TRBJ1-4	TGTGCCAGCAGCTTTAAGGGGGGGTTTGTGACTAATGAAAAACTGTTTTTT	CASSFKGGFVTNEKLFF
.	.	TRBV2	TRBJ1-6	TGTGCCAGCAGTGAAGACAAGGAATCACCCCTCCACTTT	CASSEDKESPLHF
.	.	TRBV18	TRBJ2-3	TGTGCCAGCTCACAGACGGGACGGGGAGGAGGGGAAGATACGCAGTATTTT	CASSQTGRGGGEDTQYF
TRBD1	.	TRBV6-5	TRBJ1-1	TGTGCCAGCAGTCACAGGGGGAACACTGAAGCTTTCTTT	CASSHRGNTEAFF
.	.	TRBV4-2	TRBJ2-1	TGTGCCAGCAGCCAAGACTTTGAGGCCTACAATGAGCAGTTCTTC	CASSQDFEAYNEQFF
.	.	TRBV13	TRBJ1-2	TGTGCCAGCAGCTTACGGGGGGCAGGTGGCTACACCTTC	CASSLRGAGGYTF
.	.	TRBV5-4	TRBJ2-1	TGTGCCAGCAGGGATCCGGGACGCCCGTACAATGAGCAGTTCTTC	CASRDPGRPYNEQFF
TRBD1	.	TRBV5-1	TRBJ2-1	TGCGCCAGCAGCTACGGGACAGCTGAAAACAATGAGCAGTTCTTC	CASSYGTAENNEQFF
.	once	TRBV29-1	TRBJ2-3	TGCAGCGCTATTTCAGATACGCAGTATTTT	CSAISDTQYF
.	.	TRBV28	TRBJ1-2	TGTGCCAGCAGGGAGGGTCAGACGATTCCCGATGGCTACACCTTC	CASREGQTIPDGYTF
.	.	TRBV9	TRBJ1-2	TGTGCCAGCAGCGTAGGTGGGGGGACTAACTATGGCTACACCTTC	CASSVGGGTNYGYTF
.	.	TRBV5-6	TRBJ2-7	TGTGCCAGCAGCTTGACGGATCGACGGAAAACCTACGAGCAGTACTTC	CASSLTDRRKTYEQYF
.	.	TRBV5-8	TRBJ2-7	TGTGCCAGCAGCCCGCACCCTATCTACGAGCAGTACTTC	CASSPHPIYEQYF
.	.	TRBV24-1	TRBJ2-3	TGTGCCACCAGTGACCCCAGGGGGCTAGCGGGGAGCACAGATACGCAGTATTTT	CATSDPRGLAGSTDTQYF
TRBD1	.	TRBV27	TRBJ2-3	TGTGCCAGCAGTATGGACAGGGGGCTAGAAGATACGCAGTATTTT	CASSMDRGLEDTQYF
.	.	TRBV19	TRBJ1-2	TGTGCCAGCTGCGGGGGAGAATGCTATGGCTACACCTTC	CASCGGECYGYTF